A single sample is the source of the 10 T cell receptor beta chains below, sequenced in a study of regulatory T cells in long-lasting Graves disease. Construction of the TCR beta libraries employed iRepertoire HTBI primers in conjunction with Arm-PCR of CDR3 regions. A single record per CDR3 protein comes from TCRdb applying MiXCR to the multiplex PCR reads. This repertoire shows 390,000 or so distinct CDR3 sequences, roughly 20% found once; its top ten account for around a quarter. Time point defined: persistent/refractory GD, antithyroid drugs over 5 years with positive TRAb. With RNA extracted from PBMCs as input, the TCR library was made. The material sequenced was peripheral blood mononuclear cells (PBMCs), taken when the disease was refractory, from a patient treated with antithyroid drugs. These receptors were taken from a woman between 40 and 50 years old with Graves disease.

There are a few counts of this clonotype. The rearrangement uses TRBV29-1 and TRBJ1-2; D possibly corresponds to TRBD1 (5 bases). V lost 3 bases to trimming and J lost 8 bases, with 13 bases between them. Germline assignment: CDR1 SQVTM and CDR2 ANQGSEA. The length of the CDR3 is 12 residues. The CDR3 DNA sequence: TGCAGCGTTGATGGGCAGGGTCGCGGCTACACCTTC. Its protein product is CSVDGQGRGYTF.

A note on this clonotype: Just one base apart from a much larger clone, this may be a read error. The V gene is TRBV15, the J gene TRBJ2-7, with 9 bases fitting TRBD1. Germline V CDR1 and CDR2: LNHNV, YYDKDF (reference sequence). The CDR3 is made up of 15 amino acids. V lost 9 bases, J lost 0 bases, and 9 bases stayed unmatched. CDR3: CATRQDRGLSYEQYF. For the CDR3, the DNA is TGTGCCACACGCCAGGACAGGGGACTCTCCTACGAGCAGTACTTC.

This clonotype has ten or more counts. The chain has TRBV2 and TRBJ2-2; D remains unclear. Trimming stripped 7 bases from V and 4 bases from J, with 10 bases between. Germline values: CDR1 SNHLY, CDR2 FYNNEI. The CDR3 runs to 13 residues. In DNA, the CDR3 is TGTGCCAGCAACCAAGGAGTCACCGGGGAGCTGTTTTTT. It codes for CASNQGVTGELFF. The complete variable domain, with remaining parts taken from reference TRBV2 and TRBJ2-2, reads EPEVTQTPSHQVTQMGQEVILRCVPISNHLYFYWYRQILGQKVEFLVSFYNNEISEKSEIFDDQFSVERPDGSNFTLKIRSTKLEDSAMYFCASNQGVTGELFFGEGSRLTVL.

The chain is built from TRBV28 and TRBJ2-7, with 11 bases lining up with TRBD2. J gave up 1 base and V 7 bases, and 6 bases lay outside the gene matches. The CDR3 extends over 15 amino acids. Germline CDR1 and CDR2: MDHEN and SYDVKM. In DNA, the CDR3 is TGTGCCAGCACCACTAGCGGGAGTAGGTCCTACGAGCAGTACTTC. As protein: CASTTSGSRSYEQYF.

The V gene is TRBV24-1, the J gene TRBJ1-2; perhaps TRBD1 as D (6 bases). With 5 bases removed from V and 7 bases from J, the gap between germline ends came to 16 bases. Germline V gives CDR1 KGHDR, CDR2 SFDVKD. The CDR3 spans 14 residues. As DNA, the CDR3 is TGTGCCACCAGTGCGCGGGGGCCCCCCTCTGGCTACACCTTC. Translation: CATSARGPPSGYTF.

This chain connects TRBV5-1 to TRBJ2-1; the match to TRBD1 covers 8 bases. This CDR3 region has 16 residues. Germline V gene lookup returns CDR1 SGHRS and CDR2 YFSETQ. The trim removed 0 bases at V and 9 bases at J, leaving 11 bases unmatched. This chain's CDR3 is CASSLAKGQGLGEQFF. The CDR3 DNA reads TGCGCCAGCAGCTTGGCCAAAGGACAGGGTCTGGGTGAGCAGTTCTTC. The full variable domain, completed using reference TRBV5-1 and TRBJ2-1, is KAGVTQTPRYLIKTRGQQVTLSCSPISGHRSVSWYQQTPGQGLQFLFEYFSETQRNKGNFPGRFSGRQFSNSRSEMNVSTLELGDSALYLCASSLAKGQGLGEQFFGPGTRLTVL.

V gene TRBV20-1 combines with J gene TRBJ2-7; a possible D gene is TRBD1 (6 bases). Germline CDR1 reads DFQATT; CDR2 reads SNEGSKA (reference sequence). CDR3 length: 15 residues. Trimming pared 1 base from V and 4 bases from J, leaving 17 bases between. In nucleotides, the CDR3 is TGCAGTGCTAGAGCTACAGGGATTCCTTCGTACGAGCAGTACTTC. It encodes CSARATGIPSYEQYF.

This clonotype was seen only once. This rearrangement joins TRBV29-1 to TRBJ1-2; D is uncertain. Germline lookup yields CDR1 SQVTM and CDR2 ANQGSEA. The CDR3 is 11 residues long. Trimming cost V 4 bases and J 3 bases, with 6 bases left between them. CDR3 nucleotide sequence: TGCAGCGTTGTGCGTGACTATGGCTACACCTTC. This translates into CSVVRDYGYTF.

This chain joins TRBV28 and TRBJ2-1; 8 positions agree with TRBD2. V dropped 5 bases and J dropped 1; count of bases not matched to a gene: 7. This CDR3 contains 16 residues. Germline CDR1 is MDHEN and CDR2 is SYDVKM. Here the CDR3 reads CASSPSAGGSYNEQFF. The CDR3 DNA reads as TGTGCCAGCAGTCCCTCCGCGGGAGGATCCTACAATGAGCAGTTCTTC.

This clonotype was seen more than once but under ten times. The CDR3 loop reads CSARDFSRTANTEAFF. The CDR3, as DNA: TGCAGTGCTAGAGACTTTAGTCGGACAGCGAACACTGAAGCTTTCTTT. The rearrangement uses TRBV20-1 and TRBJ1-1, with a weak D call TRBD1 (6 bases). V was shortened by 0 bases and J by 1 base, with 15 bases between the two germline ends. CDR1 and CDR2 (germline): DFQATT, SNEGSKA (reference sequence). CDR3 length: 16 amino acids.